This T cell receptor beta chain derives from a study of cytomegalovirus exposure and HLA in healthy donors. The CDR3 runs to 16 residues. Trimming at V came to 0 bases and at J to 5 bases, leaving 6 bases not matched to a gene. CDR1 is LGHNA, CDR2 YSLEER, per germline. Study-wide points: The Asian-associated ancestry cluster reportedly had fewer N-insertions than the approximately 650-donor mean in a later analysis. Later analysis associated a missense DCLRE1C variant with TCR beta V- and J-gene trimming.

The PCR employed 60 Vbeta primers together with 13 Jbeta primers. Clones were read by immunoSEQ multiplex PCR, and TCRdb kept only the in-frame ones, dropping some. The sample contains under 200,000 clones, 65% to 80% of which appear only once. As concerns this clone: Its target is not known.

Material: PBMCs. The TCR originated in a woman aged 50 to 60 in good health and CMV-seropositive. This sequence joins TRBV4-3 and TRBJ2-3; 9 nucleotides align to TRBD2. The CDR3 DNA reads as TGCGCCAGCAGCCAAGATGGGGCGGGAGGGGAAGATACGCAGTATTTT. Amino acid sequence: CASSQDGAGGEDTQYF.